The clone carrying this T cell receptor beta chain has a single count. There are 16 residues in the CDR3. With V trimmed by 5 bases and J by 8 bases, 11 bases remained unmatched. The germline V gene encodes CDR1 SGHVS and CDR2 FQNEAQ. Sequencing used immunoSEQ multiplex PCR; TCRdb keeps in-frame clones, though not all of them. Of 30,000 to 40,000 clones listed, 84% were seen once; the top ten hold 15% to 20%. The sample originates from a study of OX40 agonist ivuxolimab in advanced cancers. The sequenced sample was CD4+ or CD8+ T cells sorted from blood, obtained in a trial of the OX40 agonist ivuxolimab. This chain uses TRBV7-8 with TRBJ2-1, with 11 positions matching TRBD2. This clonotype was sampled from an adult with an advanced solid tumor such as melanoma, head and neck, liver or kidney cancer. The CDR3 loop is CASSPLAGGLIHEQFF. CDR3 sequence (DNA): TGTGCCAGCAGCCCTTTAGCGGGGGGGCTGATTCATGAGCAGTTCTTC.